These T cell receptor beta chains were read from a single sample in a study of T cell repertoires in cytomegalovirus infection. Using its own MiXCR run on the reads, TCRdb lists one record per CDR3 protein. The sample holds roughly 720,000 distinct CDR3 sequences, 35% seen once. Sample: PBMCs. The source is a human donor in good health (CMV status not recorded). Some clones in this sample may be carry-over from other donors' samples. Both conserved end residues are part of each CDR3. The order of the fields is J gene, V gene, clone size, D gene, CDR3 DNA, CDR3 protein. The D gene is left open where the match is weak. Not all rows give a size; the values are once, few, many and, for expanded clones, a class.

>TRBJ2-5|TRBV7-6|many|NA
TGTGCCAGCAGCTTAGGAAATCAAGAGACCCAGTACTTC
CASSLGNQETQYF
>TRBJ2-5|TRBV30|NA|TRBD2
TGTGCCTGGAGTAGCGGGGGGGATCAGACCCAGTACTTC
CAWSSGGDQTQYF
>TRBJ2-1|TRBV7-2|many|TRBD2
TGTGCCAGCAGGATAGCGGGGGGTCTCACCAATGAGCAGTTCTTC
CASRIAGGLTNEQFF
>TRBJ1-1|TRBV12-3/TRBV12-4|few|NA
TGTGCCAGCAGTTTTGGCCAATTCACGGGTCCGACGACTGAAGCTTTCTTT
CASSFGQFTGPTTEAFF
>TRBJ2-1|TRBV7-8|once|TRBD2
TGTGCCAGCAGCTTATACCCCCGGGTAGCGGGTTACAATGAGCAGTTCTTC
CASSLYPRVAGYNEQFF
>TRBJ1-4|TRBV7-9|NA|NA
TGTGCCAGCAGCCACTACCTAGGGAGCACTAATGAAAAACTGTTTTTT
CASSHYLGSTNEKLFF
>TRBJ2-2|TRBV6-6|NA|NA
TGTGCCAGCAGTGTTGTGGGGGGGAACACCGGGGAGCTGTTTTTT
CASSVVGGNTGELFF
>TRBJ2-7|TRBV4-1|many|TRBD1
TGCGCCAGCAGCCAAGATGGGCAGGGGGTCTCCGAGCAGTACTTC
CASSQDGQGVSEQYF
>TRBJ1-5|TRBV27|many|NA
TGTGCCAGCAGTTTGGGGGGGCCGGAGAGCAATCAGCCCCAGCATTTT
CASSLGGPESNQPQHF
>TRBJ1-1|TRBV7-8|NA|NA
TGTGCCAGCAGCTTAACTACCAGCACCATGAACACTGAAGCTTTCTTT
CASSLTTSTMNTEAFF
>TRBJ2-1|TRBV15|few|NA
TGTGCCACCAGCAGAGAGTCCCGTGCCAGGTCCAATGAGCAGTTCTTC
CATSRESRARSNEQFF
>TRBJ1-1|TRBV20-1|few|NA
TGCAGTGCTAGCGTAGTGAACACTGAAGCTTTCTTT
CSASVVNTEAFF
>TRBJ2-5|TRBV2|few|NA
TGTGCCAGCAGTGTAGGGCTAGCGCGGGAGACCCAGTACTTC
CASSVGLARETQYF
>TRBJ2-1|TRBV19|few|NA
TGTGCCAGTAACTTAGCGGCGAGCTCCTACAATGAGCAGTTCTTC
CASNLAASSYNEQFF
>TRBJ2-5|TRBV6-5|many|TRBD2
TGTGCCAGCAGTTACACGGGACTAGCGGGAGGGCCCCAAGAGACCCAGTACTTC
CASSYTGLAGGPQETQYF
>TRBJ1-1|TRBV5-1|NA|TRBD1
TGCGCCAGCAGCTCCCGGACAGGGGGCGAAAGTACTGAAGCTTTCTTT
CASSSRTGGESTEAFF
>TRBJ2-7|TRBV10-3|NA|NA
TGTGCCATCCAGGACAGTAACTACGAGCAGTACTTC
CAIQDSNYEQYF
>TRBJ2-5|TRBV7-2|NA|NA
TGTGCCAGCAGCTTACAATGGCGGCCGAATAAAGAGACCCAGTACTTC
CASSLQWRPNKETQYF
>TRBJ2-2|TRBV11-3|many|NA
TGTGCCAGCAGCCTCGGGACTGTGAACACCGGGGAGCTGTTTTTT
CASSLGTVNTGELFF
>TRBJ1-5|TRBV6-5|NA|TRBD1
TGTGCCAGCAGTCCGACAGGGAACACTCAGCCCCAGCATTTT
CASSPTGNTQPQHF
>TRBJ2-1|TRBV12-3/TRBV12-4|NA|TRBD2
TGTGCCAGCAGTCCACCTGGTAGCGGGGGGAGGGGGAAGCAGTTCTTC
CASSPPGSGGRGKQFF
>TRBJ2-3|TRBV6-1|NA|TRBD1
TGTGCCAGCAGTGCCGGGACAGTTTTTAACACGCAGTATTTT
CASSAGTVFNTQYF
>TRBJ2-2|TRBV23-1|NA|TRBD2
TGCGCCAGCAGAGCGGGAGTCCCCCGAAACACCGGGGAGCTGTTTTTT
CASRAGVPRNTGELFF
>TRBJ2-2|TRBV7-2|NA|TRBD2
TGTGCCAGCAGTCAGATGACTAGCGGGAGGGCCGGGGAGCTGTTTTTT
CASSQMTSGRAGELFF
>TRBJ2-2|TRBV5-5|few|TRBD1
TGTGCCAGCAGCTTGGTTGGACAGGGGGCTTCGGTCGGGGAGCTGTTTTTT
CASSLVGQGASVGELFF
>TRBJ2-3|TRBV6-2/TRBV6-3|NA|NA
TGTGCCAGCAGTTACTCGGGACAAAGCACAGATACGCAGTATTTT
CASSYSGQSTDTQYF
>TRBJ2-1|TRBV27|NA|TRBD2
TGTGCCAGCCAACTAGCGCCTAGGAATGAGCAGTTCTTC
CASQLAPRNEQFF
>TRBJ2-2|TRBV11-3|NA|NA
TGTGCCAGCAGCTTAAAGAGGCAGAACACCGGGGAGCTGTTTTTT
CASSLKRQNTGELFF
>TRBJ1-5|TRBV6-6|few|NA
TGTGCCAGCAGTTATGGAGAAGGGCTCCTCAATCAGCCCCAGCATTTT
CASSYGEGLLNQPQHF
>TRBJ2-3|TRBV6-5|once|TRBD1
TGTGCCAGCAGATCCAGACAGGGGGCCGAAGGAGATACGCAGTATTTT
CASRSRQGAEGDTQYF
>TRBJ2-7|TRBV5-4|few|TRBD2
TGTGCCAGCAGCTTGAGTAGCGGGTGGGAGCAGTACTTC
CASSLSSGWEQYF
>TRBJ1-2|TRBV6-1|few|TRBD1
TGTGCCAGCGTAATGACAGGGGGCTCCTATTATGGCTACACCTTC
CASVMTGGSYYGYTF
>TRBJ1-3|TRBV7-2|many|NA
TGTGCCAGCAGCTGGGGGCCTATCCGCTCTGGAAACACCATATATTTT
CASSWGPIRSGNTIYF
>TRBJ2-2|TRBV29-1|NA|NA
TGCAGCGTTTTACAGTACTCTGCCGGGGAGCTGTTTTTT
CSVLQYSAGELFF
>TRBJ2-1|TRBV28|many|TRBD1
TGTGCCAGCAGTTGGACAGGGGGCAATGAGCAGTTCTTC
CASSWTGGNEQFF
>TRBJ1-5|TRBV12-3/TRBV12-4|once|NA
TGTGCCAGCAGTTTATTAGCGTATCAGCCCCAGCATTTT
CASSLLAYQPQHF
>TRBJ1-2|TRBV12-3/TRBV12-4|NA|NA
TGTGCCAGCAGATTGAACAGCCTTTATGGCTACACCTTC
CASRLNSLYGYTF
>TRBJ2-5|TRBV28|few|TRBD1
TGTGCCAGCAGCTCTTACGAGGACAGGGGGAGCCAAGAGACCCAGTACTTC
CASSSYEDRGSQETQYF
>TRBJ1-1|TRBV11-3|few|NA
TGTGCCAGCTTGCGGAAAACGGGCACTGAAGCTTTCTTT
CASLRKTGTEAFF
>TRBJ1-2|TRBV7-9|NA|NA
TGTGCCAGCAGCCCCGTCGGACAGACATACTATGGCTACACCTTC
CASSPVGQTYYGYTF
>TRBJ2-7|TRBV11-2|NA|NA
TGTGCCAGCAGCCCTAGAGTTGCCGGACGGGACGAGCAGTACTTC
CASSPRVAGRDEQYF
>TRBJ2-7|TRBV6-5|NA|TRBD1
TGTGCCAGCAGACTAGGACAGGCCACCACTTACGAGCAGTACTTC
CASRLGQATTYEQYF
>TRBJ2-5|TRBV6-1|few|TRBD2
TGTGCCAGCAGCAAGGGGACTAGCGGGAAGGAGACCCAGTACTTC
CASSKGTSGKETQYF
>TRBJ1-1|TRBV28|NA|NA
TGTGCCAGCACCCCTCCCCCCAATTGGAACACTGAAGCTTTCTTT
CASTPPPNWNTEAFF
>TRBJ1-6|TRBV12-3/TRBV12-4|few|NA
TGTGCCAGCAAGCGGGACGGGAATTCACCCCTCCACTTT
CASKRDGNSPLHF
>TRBJ2-5|TRBV28|NA|NA
TGTGCCAGCAGTTTGTTACGCGGTAGAGAGACCCAGTACTTC
CASSLLRGRETQYF
>TRBJ1-3|TRBV28|NA|TRBD1
TGTGCCAGCAGTTCGCCGGACAGGGGTTCTGGAAACACCATATATTTT
CASSSPDRGSGNTIYF
>TRBJ2-2|TRBV6-8|NA|NA
TGTGCCAGCAGTTACTCGGGAGGATCATCCGGGGAGCTGTTTTTT
CASSYSGGSSGELFF
>TRBJ1-4|TRBV6-6|many|TRBD1
TGTGCCAGCAGTAACCGCCGGGACAGGGATGAAAAACTGTTTTTT
CASSNRRDRDEKLFF
>TRBJ1-1|TRBV7-2|NA|NA
TGTGCCAGCAGCCGAATGGGGAGCACTGAAGCTTTCTTT
CASSRMGSTEAFF
>TRBJ2-5|TRBV29-1|few|NA
TGCAGCGTTGGGTATCGGGAGACCCAGTACTTC
CSVGYRETQYF
>TRBJ2-1|TRBV5-4|once|NA
TGTGCCAGCAGCTTGGTGTCTAGCCCCCATGAGCAGTTCTTC
CASSLVSSPHEQFF